These 3 T cell receptor beta chains came from one sample sequenced in a study of blood T cells in healthy people across ages. With a J-beta primer mix and a sample-barcoded 5' primer, a second PCR ran about 7 to 12 cycles. TCRdb ran MiXCR on the 5' RACE reads and lists one entry per CDR3 protein. The table records about 730,000 distinct CDR3 sequences, roughly 47% of them present only once. Sequencing was done on a sample of blood. The source is a woman aged 55-75 years in good health.

The genes are TRBV20-1 and TRBJ2-1, with 9 nucleotides matching TRBD2. This CDR3 region has 17 residues. Losses at the gene ends were 1 base for V and 13 bases for J; bases not matched to a gene: 20. Germline loops: CDR1 DFQATT, CDR2 SNEGSKA (reference sequence). The CDR3 loop reads CSARVDLAGRGKMRQFF. For the CDR3, the DNA is TGCAGTGCTAGAGTGGATCTAGCGGGGCGGGGGAAAATGAGACAGTTCTTC.

About this clonotype: Being one base from a much bigger clone, this may be a read error. The chain carries TRBV29-1 and TRBJ2-5, with 9 bases fitting TRBD1. The J call is doubtful: the DNA matches TRBJ2-7 better. The CDR3 is 14 residues long. Looked up from germline, CDR1 is SQVTM and CDR2 is ANQGSEA. CDR3 sequence (DNA): TGCAGCGGCAGTTGGACAGGGGAGGCGGACGAGCAGTACTTC. Protein product: CSGSWTGEADEQYF.

This clonotype was detected a few times. The CDR3 protein is CASSSTRTALNEKLFF. The CDR3 bases are TGTGCCAGCAGCTCGACTCGGACAGCCTTAAATGAAAAACTGTTTTTT. The chain combines TRBV7-2 with TRBJ1-4, with D possibly matching TRBD1 (6 bases). V lost 4 bases to trimming and J lost 5 bases, with 17 bases between them. The CDR3 runs to 16 residues. Germline CDR1 is SGHTA and CDR2 is FQGNSA.